The source of this T cell receptor (beta chain) is a study of sequential checkpoint blockade in melanoma. Study summary: Patients were randomized 1:1 to nivolumab-then-ipilimumab or ipilimumab-then-nivolumab first-line.

The junction had 9 bases not matched to a gene; V was cut back by 4 bases and J by 3 bases. The germline gives CDR1 SGHRS, CDR2 YFSETQ. CDR3 length: 15 residues. Sample treatment: randomized to nivolumab then ipilimumab (arm A) or the reverse (arm B). Here immunoSEQ multiplex PCR was the method, and the copy in TCRdb shows in-frame clones only, minus some. The sample yields 15,000 to 20,000 clones, roughly two thirds seen once. In its sample, this clone ranks as large. This sequence joins TRBV5-1 and TRBJ2-7; 8 bases line up with TRBD2. This TCR came from a human donor with melanoma. The sample here was CD8+ T cells sorted from blood (inferred from file names), taken from a patient given nivolumab and ipilimumab in sequence. DNA of the CDR3: TGCGCCAGCAGCCCAAAGACTAGCGTGGGCTACGAGCAGTACTTC. Residues: CASSPKTSVGYEQYF.